This T cell receptor beta chain was sequenced in a study of CD8 T cells in ankylosing spondylitis. This clonotype was recorded many times. Antigen unknown. By quantitative 5'-RACE with molecular barcodes, the TCR beta libraries were made. One entry per CDR3 protein, called by TCRdb with MiXCR from the 5' RACE reads. The data hold roughly 250,000 distinct CDR3 sequences, with less than 10% observed a single time. The CDR3 is 15 amino acids. V shed 0 bases and J shed 1 base, with 9 bases lying between them. Germline lookup yields CDR1 SGHRS and CDR2 YFSETQ. Whole-study results and caveats: Disease-linked clones were reportedly significantly enriched in matched ankylosing spondylitis synovial fluid. Peripheral blood samples showed relatively rare disease-linked clones, and these clones were CD8+.

Sequenced material: blood, either unsorted or a sorted T cell fraction (not recorded which). This TCR derives from a male donor with ankylosing spondylitis or in good health (not recorded which). The V and J genes are TRBV5-1 and TRBJ2-3; D uncertain. CDR3 DNA: TGCGCCAGCAGCTTGGCCGGCGGTGGCACAGATACGCAGTATTTT. Protein: CASSLAGGGTDTQYF.